This T cell receptor beta chain was obtained from a study of PD-1 blockade in classical Hodgkin lymphoma. Points from the study as a whole: Relative to healthy donors, newly diagnosed patients reportedly had lower baseline TCR diversity, which was reported as lower still in relapsed/refractory patients. By cycle point C4D1, TCR diversity had risen significantly in CD4+ cells (but not CD8+ cells).

As concerns this clone: Antigen specificity is unknown.

Sequencing used immunoSEQ multiplex PCR; TCRdb keeps in-frame clones, though not all of them. The table includes tens of thousands of clones, roughly nine tenths detected once. Stated time point: cycle 4 day 1 (C4D1), after 6 weeks of nivolumab. The patients all showed relapse after autologous stem cell transplantation, while their brentuximab vedotin exposure varied. Complete response, partial response or progressive disease was each patient's best response. The CDR3 extends over 15 amino acids. V shed 3 bases, J shed 14 bases, and the junction held 13 bases outside the gene matches. Germline V gene lookup returns CDR1 SGHRS and CDR2 YFSETQ.

The sequence was obtained from a human donor with classical Hodgkin lymphoma. The chain carries TRBV5-1 and TRBJ1-6; 8 nucleotides line up with TRBD1. The source was peripheral blood mononuclear cells (PBMCs), collected before the fourth cycle of nivolumab. The DNA for the CDR3 is TGCGCCAGCAGCTATGACAGGGGCGCAGGATTATCCCTCCACTTT. As protein: CASSYDRGAGLSLHF.